A single sample is the source of the 3 T cell receptor beta chains below, sequenced in a study of cytomegalovirus exposure and HLA in healthy donors (dated by TCRdb to about 2017). Library generation was performed with the immunoSEQ multiplex PCR assay. TCRdb took over this immuneACCESS table, retaining in-frame rearrangements with V and J assigned. Such tables are incomplete; in checked studies, under half of the missing clones stem from an unresolved V gene, and the remainder is unexplained. The sample records 140,000 to 150,000 clones, approximately 94% of which are singletons. Approximately 1.8% of the sample is held by the ten biggest clonotypes. The sequencing sample was made of PBMCs. These receptors were taken from a man between 18 and 29 years old in good health and CMV-seropositive.

This chain connects TRBV5-6 to TRBJ2-2, with 8 bases aligning to TRBD2. CDR1 SGHDT and CDR2 YYEEEE come from the germline V gene. V lost 4 bases, J lost 3 bases, and 11 bases stayed unmatched. The CDR3 consists of 17 residues. The CDR3 DNA follows: TGTGCCAGCAGCCCTTCCAAGAGCGGGAGAGACACCGGGGAGCTGTTTTTT. Translation: CASSPSKSGRDTGELFF. The variable domain in full, completed from reference TRBV5-6 and TRBJ2-2, reads DAGVTQSPTHLIKTRGQQVTLRCSPKSGHDTVSWYQQALGQGPQFIFQYYEEEERQRGNFPDRFSGHQFPNYSSELNVNALLLGDSALYLCASSPSKSGRDTGELFFGEGSRLTVL.

The CDR3 bases are TGTGCCAGCAGCCAATATAGCAATGAGCAGTTCTTC. This gives the protein CASSQYSNEQFF. The V call is TRBV4-2, the J call TRBJ2-1; no clear D gene. Trimming left V 2 bases short and J 6 bases short, with 5 bases between. The CDR3 length is 12 residues. CDR1 is LGHNA, CDR2 YNFKEQ, per germline.

The V gene is TRBV18, the J gene TRBJ2-2, with 8 nucleotides matching TRBD1. Germline-derived CDR1 and CDR2 are KGHSH and LQKENI. Unmatched junction bases numbered 14, after V lost 6 bases and J lost 2 bases. The CDR3 is 18 amino acids. CDR3 protein: CASSPRYFGQGNTGELFF. In DNA form, the CDR3 reads TGTGCCAGCTCGCCCCGTTATTTCGGACAGGGTAACACCGGGGAGCTGTTTTTT.